Sequencing of this T cell receptor beta chain was carried out in a study of CD8 T cells in Susac syndrome (dated by TCRdb to the late 2010s). Study-wide context: The study used repertoire sequencing to test whether antigen drove CD8+ T cell activation and differentiation in Susac syndrome. What the authors observed across the whole study: The number of individuals in the TCR sequencing and HLA analysis was acknowledged as relatively small.

Trimming costs V 6 bases and J 4 bases, and their ends lie 15 bases apart. Per the germline V gene (reference sequence), DFQATT is the CDR1 and SNEGSKA is the CDR2. The CDR3 has 14 amino acids, counting the end cysteine and phenylalanine. The kept DNA is CDR3 alone, 42 bases in frame from the first base. Peripheral blood CD8+ and CD4+ T cells from healthy donors, Susac syndrome patients and multiple sclerosis patients were profiled using high-throughput TCR beta sequencing. Multiple sclerosis controls were treatment-naive patients with stable or active relapsing-remitting disease fulfilling revised McDonald criteria. Bulk CD8+ and CD4+ T cells were purified magnetically by negative isolation, whereas CD8+ TEMRA cells were enriched by FACS. Blood was collected in EDTA tubes and processed within 24 hours, with PBMCs isolated through density gradient centrifugation. PBMCs intended for TCR sequencing were cryopreserved in liquid nitrogen and thawed later in a water bath at 37 degrees C. The sorted or isolated CD4+, CD8+ and CD8+ TEMRA cells reached a purity of at least 90%.

A remark on this clonotype: Its recognized antigen is unknown. Qualities for individual bases were not recorded, and no much larger clone is one base off.

RNA was extracted using the RNeasy kit, and roughly 0.5 to 1 ug of the RNA was reverse transcribed with random hexamers. The immunoSEQ multiplex PCR assay, covering 54 Vbeta and 13 Jbeta segments, was used to amplify TCR beta CDR3 regions. PCR amplification bias was corrected using a synthetic template baseline for primer optimization and computational correction. In the authors' own workflow: Only productive sequences were kept, with reads annotated to V, D and J genes according to IMGT and analyzed in immunoSEQ Analyzer. To calculate clonality, Shannon entropy was normalized by log2 of the number of productive unique sequences and then subtracted from one. For each patient and control, public and private clones were evaluated within the 100 most prevalent clones. Clones were defined as Susac-specific when absent from the healthy and MS cohorts, from approximately 970 published viral clones and from other ImmuneACCESS disease sequences. The raw public data were reprocessed by TCRdb itself: fastp quality trimming at Q25, MiXCR clonotype calling, in-frame beta chains only. Each CDR3 protein gets just one entry, which takes the most common genes and DNA from the rows behind it. V and J calls and clone size were set by TCRdb, not the authors. Within this sample are fewer than 350,000 distinct CDR3 sequences, with just over 90% of them counted one time only. The ten largest clonotypes hold over 0.05% of the sample.

The sequence came from a human donor with multiple sclerosis. Recombination linked TRBV20-1 to TRBJ2-2; TRBD1 is perhaps the D gene, given 5 matching bases. The sequenced sample was CD4+ T cells from PBMCs. The CDR3 reads as follows: CSAIRQGPTGELFF. The nucleotide sequence is TGCAGTGCAATCCGGCAGGGCCCCACCGGGGAGCTGTTTTTT.